The clone carrying this T cell receptor beta chain was counted only a few times. The antigen is not known. V shed 2 bases and J shed 2 bases, with 13 bases lying between them. The germline V gene has CDR1 SNHLY and CDR2 FYNNEI. The CDR3 has 16 residues. Sequencing of DNA taken from cultured CD4+ T cells relied on the Oncomine TCR Beta short-read assay. Genomic DNA was isolated from cultured CD4+ T cells. A single record per CDR3 protein comes from TCRdb applying MiXCR to the PCR reads. Of some 15,000 distinct CDR3 sequences listed, 43% were seen once; the top ten hold approximately 17%. This sample was included in a study of vaccination and CD4 T cells after COVID-19. As for the study in general: Each control culture was treated with a CEFX pool, an HIV-1 Nef pool, or no peptide.

Treatment described: approximately 11-day PBMC culture with coronavirus spike peptide pools or control peptides (ViraFEST assay). The sequencing input was cultured CD4+ T cells from blood. This chain connects TRBV2 to TRBJ1-5; TRBD1 is a possible D gene (5 bases). The receptor's source is a human donor with COVID-19. CDR3 in amino acids: CASSENVGGGNQPQHF. For the CDR3, the DNA is TGTGCCAGCAGTGAAAATGTGGGGGGAGGCAATCAGCCCCAGCATTTT.